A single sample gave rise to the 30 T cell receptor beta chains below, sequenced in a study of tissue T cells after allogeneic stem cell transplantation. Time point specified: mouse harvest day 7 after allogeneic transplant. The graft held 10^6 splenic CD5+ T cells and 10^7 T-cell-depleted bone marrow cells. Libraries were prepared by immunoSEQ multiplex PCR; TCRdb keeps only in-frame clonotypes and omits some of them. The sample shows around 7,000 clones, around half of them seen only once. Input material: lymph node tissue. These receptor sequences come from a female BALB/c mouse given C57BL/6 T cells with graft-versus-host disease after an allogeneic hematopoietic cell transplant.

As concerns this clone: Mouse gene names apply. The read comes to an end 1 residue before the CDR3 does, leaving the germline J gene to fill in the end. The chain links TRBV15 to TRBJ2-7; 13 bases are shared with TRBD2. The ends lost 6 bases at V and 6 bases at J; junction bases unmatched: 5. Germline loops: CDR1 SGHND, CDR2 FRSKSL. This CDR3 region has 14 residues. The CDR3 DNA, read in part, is TGTGCCAGCAGGCGGACTGGGGGGGCGCTTGAACAGTAC. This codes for CASRRTGGALEQY. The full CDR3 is CASRRTGGALEQYF.

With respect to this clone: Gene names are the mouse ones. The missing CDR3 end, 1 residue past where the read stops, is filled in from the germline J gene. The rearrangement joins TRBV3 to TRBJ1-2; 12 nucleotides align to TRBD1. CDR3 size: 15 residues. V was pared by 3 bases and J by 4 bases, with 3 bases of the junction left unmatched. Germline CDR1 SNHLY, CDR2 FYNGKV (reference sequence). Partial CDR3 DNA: TGTGCCAGCAGCTTTCCGGGACAGGGGGCCTCCGACTACACC. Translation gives CASSFPGQGASDYT. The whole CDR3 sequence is CASSFPGQGASDYTF.

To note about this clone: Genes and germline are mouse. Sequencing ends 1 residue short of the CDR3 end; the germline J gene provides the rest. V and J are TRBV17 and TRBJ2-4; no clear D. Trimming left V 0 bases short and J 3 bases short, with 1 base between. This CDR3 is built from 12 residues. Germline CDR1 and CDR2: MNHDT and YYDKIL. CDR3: CASSRDQNTLYF. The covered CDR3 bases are TGTGCTAGCAGTAGAGACCAAAACACCTTGTAC.

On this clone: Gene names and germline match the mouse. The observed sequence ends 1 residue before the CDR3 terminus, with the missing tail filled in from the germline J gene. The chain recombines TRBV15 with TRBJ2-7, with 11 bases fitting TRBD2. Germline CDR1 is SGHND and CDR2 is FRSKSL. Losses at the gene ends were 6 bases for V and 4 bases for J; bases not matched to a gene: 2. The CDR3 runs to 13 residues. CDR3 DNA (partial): TGTGCCAGCAGCCGGGACTGGGGGTATGAACAGTAC. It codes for CASSRDWGYEQY. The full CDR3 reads CASSRDWGYEQYF.

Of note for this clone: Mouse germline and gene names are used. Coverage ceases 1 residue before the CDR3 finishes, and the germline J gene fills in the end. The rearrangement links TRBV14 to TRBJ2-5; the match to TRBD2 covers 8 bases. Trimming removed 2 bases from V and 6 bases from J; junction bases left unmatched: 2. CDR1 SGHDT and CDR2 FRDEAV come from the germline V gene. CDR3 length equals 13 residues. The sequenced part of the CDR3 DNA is TGTGCCAGCAGTTTTTGGGGGGGGGACACCCAGTAC. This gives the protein CASSFWGGDTQY. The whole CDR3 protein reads CASSFWGGDTQYF.

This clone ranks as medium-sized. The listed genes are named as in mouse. CDR3 DNA, as far as it was read: TGTGCCAGCAGCCAAGAGATGGGGGGGCAAGACACCCAGTAC. It yields the protein CASSQEMGGQDTQY. Given in full, the CDR3 is CASSQEMGGQDTQYF. The rearrangement joins TRBV2 to TRBJ2-5, with 8 nucleotides matching TRBD2. The DNA ends 1 residue before the CDR3 does, and the rest of the CDR3 is filled in from the germline J gene. Germline V gives CDR1 LGHNA, CDR2 YSYQKL. The CDR3 contains 15 residues. The junction had 2 bases not matched to a gene; V was cut back by 0 bases and J by 3 bases.

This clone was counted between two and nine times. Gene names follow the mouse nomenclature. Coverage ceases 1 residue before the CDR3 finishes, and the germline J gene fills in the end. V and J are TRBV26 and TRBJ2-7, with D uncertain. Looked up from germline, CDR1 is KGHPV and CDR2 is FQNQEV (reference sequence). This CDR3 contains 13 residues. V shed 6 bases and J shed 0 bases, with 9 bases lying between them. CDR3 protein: CASSLRSSYEQYF. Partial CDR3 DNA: TGTGCCAGCAGCCTCAGGAGCTCCTATGAACAGTAC.

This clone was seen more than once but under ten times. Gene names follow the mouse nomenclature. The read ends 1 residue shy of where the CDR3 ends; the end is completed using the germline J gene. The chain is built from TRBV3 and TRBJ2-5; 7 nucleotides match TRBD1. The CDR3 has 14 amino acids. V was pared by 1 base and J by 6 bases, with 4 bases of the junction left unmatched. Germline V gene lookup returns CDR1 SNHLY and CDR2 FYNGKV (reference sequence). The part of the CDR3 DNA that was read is TGTGCCAGCAGCTTAGAGACAGGGATTGACACCCAGTAC. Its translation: CASSLETGIDTQY. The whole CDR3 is CASSLETGIDTQYF.

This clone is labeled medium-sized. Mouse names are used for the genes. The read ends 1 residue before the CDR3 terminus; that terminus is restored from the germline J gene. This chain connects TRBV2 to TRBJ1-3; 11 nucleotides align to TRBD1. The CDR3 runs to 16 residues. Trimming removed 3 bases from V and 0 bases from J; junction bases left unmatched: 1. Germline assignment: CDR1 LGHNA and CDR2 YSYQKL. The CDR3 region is CASSHGTGGSGNTLYF. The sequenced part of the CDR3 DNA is TGTGCCAGCAGCCATGGGACAGGGGGTTCTGGAAATACGCTCTAT. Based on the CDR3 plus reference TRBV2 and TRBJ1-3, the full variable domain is DPKIIQKPKYLVAVTGSEKILICEQYLGHNAMYWYRQSAKKPLEFMFSYSYQKLMDNQTASSRFQPQSSKKNHLDLQITALKPDDSATYFCASSHGTGGSGNTLYFGEGSRLIVV.

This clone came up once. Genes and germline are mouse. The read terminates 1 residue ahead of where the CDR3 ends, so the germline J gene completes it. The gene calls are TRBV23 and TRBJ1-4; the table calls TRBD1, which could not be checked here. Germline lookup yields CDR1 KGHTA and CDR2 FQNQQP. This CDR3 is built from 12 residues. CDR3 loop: CSSSRRDERLFF. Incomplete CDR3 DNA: TGCTCCAGCAGTCGAAGGGACGAAAGATTATTT.

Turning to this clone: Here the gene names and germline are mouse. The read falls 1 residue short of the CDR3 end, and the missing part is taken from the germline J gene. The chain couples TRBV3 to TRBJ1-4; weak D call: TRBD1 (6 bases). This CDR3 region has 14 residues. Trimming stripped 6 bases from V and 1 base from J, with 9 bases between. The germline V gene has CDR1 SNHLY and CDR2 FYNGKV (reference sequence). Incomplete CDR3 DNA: TGTGCCAGCAGTCAAGGGGGTTCCAACGAAAGATTATTT. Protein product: CASSQGGSNERLF. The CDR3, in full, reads CASSQGGSNERLFF. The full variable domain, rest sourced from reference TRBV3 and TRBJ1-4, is GPKVLQIPSHQIIDMGQMVTLNCDPVSNHLYFYWYKQILGQQMEFLVNFYNGKVMEKSKLFKDQFSVERPDGSYFTLKIQPTALEDSAVYFCASSQGGSNERLFFGHGTKLSVL.

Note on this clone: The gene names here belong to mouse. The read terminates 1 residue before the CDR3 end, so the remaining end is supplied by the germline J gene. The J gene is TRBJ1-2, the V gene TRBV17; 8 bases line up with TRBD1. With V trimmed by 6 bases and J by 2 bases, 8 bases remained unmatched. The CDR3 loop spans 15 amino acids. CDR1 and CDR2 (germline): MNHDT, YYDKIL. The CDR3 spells CASSNQGAGNSDYTF. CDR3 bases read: TGTGCTAGCAGCAATCAGGGGGCTGGGAACTCCGACTACACC. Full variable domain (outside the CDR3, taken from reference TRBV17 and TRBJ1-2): DTTVKQNPRYKLARVGKPVNLICSQTMNHDTMYWYQKKPNQAPKLLLFYYDKILNREADTFEKFQSSRPNNSFCSLYIGSAGLEYSAMYLCASSNQGAGNSDYTFGSGTRLLVI.

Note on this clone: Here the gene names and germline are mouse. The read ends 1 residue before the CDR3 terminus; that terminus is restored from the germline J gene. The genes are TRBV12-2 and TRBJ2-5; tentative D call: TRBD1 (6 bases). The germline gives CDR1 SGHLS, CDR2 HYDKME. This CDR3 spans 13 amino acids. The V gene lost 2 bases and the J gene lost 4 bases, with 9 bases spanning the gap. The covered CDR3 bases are TGTGCCAGCTCTCGACAGGAGGAAGACACCCAGTAC. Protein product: CASSRQEEDTQY. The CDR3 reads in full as CASSRQEEDTQYF.

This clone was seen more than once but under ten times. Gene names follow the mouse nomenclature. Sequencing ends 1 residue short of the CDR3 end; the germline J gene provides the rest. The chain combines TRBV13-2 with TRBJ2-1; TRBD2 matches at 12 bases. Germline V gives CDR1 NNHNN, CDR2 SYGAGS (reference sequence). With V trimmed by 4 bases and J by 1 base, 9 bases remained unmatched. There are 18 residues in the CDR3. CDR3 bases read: TGTGCCAGCGGTATCCGGGACTGGGGGGCCCCAAACTATGCTGAGCAGTTC. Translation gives CASGIRDWGAPNYAEQF. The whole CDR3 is CASGIRDWGAPNYAEQFF.

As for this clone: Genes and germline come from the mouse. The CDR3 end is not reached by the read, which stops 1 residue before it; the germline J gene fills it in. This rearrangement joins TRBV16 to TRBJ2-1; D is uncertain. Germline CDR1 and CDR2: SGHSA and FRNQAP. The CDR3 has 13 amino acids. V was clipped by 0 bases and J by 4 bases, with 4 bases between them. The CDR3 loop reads CASSLDPYAEQFF. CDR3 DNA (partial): TGTGCAAGCAGCTTAGACCCTTATGCTGAGCAGTTC.

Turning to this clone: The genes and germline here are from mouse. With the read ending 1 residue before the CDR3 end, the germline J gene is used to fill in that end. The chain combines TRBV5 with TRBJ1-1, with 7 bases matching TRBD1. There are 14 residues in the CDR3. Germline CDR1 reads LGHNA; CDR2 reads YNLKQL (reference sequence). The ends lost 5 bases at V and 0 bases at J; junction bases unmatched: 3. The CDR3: CASSNRGANTEVFF. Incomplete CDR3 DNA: TGTGCCAGCAGCAACAGGGGTGCAAACACAGAAGTCTTC.

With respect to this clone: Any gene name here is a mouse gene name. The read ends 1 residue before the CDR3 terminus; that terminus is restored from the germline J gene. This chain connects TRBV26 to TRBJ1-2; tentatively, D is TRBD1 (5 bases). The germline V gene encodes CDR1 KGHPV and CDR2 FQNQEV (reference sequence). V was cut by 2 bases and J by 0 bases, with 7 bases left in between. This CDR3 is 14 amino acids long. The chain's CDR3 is CASSLRTTNSDYTF. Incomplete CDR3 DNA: TGTGCCAGCAGTCTGAGGACAACAAACTCCGACTACACC.

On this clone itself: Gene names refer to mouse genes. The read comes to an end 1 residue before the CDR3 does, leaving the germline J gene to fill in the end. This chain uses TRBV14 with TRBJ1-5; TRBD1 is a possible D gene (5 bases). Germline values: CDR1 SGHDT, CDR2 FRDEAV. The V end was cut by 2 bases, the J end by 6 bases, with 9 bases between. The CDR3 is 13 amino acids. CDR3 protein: CASSLVGAQAPLF. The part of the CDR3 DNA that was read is TGTGCCAGCAGTTTGGTAGGGGCCCAGGCTCCGCTT.

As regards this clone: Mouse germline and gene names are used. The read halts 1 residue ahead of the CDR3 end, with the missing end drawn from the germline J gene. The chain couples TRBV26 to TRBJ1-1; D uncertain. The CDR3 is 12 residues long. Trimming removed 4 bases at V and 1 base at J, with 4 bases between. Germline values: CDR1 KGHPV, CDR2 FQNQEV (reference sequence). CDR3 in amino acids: CASSPGNTEVFF. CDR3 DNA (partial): TGTGCCAGCAGTCCAGGGAACACAGAAGTCTTC.

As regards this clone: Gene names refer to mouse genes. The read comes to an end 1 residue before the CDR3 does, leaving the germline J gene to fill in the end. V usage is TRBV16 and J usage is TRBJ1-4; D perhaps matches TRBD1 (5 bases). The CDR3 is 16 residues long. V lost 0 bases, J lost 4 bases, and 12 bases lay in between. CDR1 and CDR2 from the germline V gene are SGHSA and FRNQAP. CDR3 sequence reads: CASSLEGGSLNERLFF. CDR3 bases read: TGTGCAAGCAGCTTAGAGGGGGGGTCCCTCAACGAAAGATTATTT.

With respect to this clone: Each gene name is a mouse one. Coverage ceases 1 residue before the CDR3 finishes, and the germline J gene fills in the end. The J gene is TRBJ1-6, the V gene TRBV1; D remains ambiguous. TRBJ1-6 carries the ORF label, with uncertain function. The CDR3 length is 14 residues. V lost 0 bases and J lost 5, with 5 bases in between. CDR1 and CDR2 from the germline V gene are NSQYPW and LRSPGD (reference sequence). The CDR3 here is CTCSADRHNSPLYF. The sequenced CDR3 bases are TGCACCTGCAGTGCAGACAGGCATAATTCGCCCCTCTAC.

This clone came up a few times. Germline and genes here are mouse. Partial CDR3 DNA: TGTGCCTGGAGTCTATTGGGGGGGCGCTATCAAAACACCTTGTAC. Translation: CAWSLLGGRYQNTLY. The full CDR3 sequence reads CAWSLLGGRYQNTLYF. The gene calls are TRBV31 and TRBJ2-4, with 9 bases matching TRBD2. Read coverage stops 1 residue before the CDR3 terminus; the germline J gene supplies the remainder. The ends lost 0 bases at V and 2 bases at J; junction bases unmatched: 6. There are 16 residues in the CDR3. The germline V gene encodes CDR1 GKSSPN and CDR2 SITVG.

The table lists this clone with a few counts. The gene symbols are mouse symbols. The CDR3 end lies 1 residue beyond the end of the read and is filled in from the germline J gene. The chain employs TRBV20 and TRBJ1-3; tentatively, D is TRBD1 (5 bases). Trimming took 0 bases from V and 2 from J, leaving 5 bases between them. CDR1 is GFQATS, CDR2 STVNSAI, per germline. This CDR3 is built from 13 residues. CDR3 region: CGAREGAGNTLYF. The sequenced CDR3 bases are TGTGGTGCTAGGGAGGGGGCTGGAAATACGCTCTAT. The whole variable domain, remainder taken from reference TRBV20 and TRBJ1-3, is GALVYQYPRRTICKSGTSMRMECQAVGFQATSVAWYRQSPQKTFELIALSTVNSAIKYEQNFTQEKFPISHPNLSFSSMTVLNAYLEDRGLYLCGAREGAGNTLYFGEGSRLIVV.

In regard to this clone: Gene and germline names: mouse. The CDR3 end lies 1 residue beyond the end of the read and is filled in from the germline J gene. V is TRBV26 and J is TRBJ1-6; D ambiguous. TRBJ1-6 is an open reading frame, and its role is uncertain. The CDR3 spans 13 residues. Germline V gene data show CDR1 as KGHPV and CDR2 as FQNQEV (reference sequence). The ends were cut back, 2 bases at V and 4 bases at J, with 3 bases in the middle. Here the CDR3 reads CASSLEYNSPLYF. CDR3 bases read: TGTGCCAGCAGTCTGGAGTATAATTCGCCCCTCTAC.

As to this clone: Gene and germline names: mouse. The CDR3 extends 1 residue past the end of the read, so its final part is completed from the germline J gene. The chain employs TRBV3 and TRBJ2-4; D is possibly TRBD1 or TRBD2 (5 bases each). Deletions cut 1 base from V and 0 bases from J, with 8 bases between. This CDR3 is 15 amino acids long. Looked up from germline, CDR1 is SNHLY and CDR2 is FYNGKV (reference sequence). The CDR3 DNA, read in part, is TGTGCCAGCAGCTTAGAGGGACGGAGTCAAAACACCTTGTAC. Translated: CASSLEGRSQNTLY. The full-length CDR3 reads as CASSLEGRSQNTLYF.

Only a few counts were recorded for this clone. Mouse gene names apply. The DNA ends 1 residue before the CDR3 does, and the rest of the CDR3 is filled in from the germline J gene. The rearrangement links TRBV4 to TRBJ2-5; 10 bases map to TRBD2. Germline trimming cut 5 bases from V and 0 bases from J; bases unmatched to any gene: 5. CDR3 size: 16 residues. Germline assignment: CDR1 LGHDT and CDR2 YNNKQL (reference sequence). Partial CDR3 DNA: TGTGCCAGCAGCACCCGGGACTGGGGCAACCAAGACACCCAGTAC. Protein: CASSTRDWGNQDTQY. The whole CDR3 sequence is CASSTRDWGNQDTQYF. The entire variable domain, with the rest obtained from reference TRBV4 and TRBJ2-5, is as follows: ETAVFQTPNYHVTQVGNEVSFNCKQTLGHDTMYWYKQDSKKLLKIMFSYNNKQLIVNETVPRRFSPQSSDKAHLNLRIKSVEPEDSAVYLCASSTRDWGNQDTQYFGPGTRLLVL.

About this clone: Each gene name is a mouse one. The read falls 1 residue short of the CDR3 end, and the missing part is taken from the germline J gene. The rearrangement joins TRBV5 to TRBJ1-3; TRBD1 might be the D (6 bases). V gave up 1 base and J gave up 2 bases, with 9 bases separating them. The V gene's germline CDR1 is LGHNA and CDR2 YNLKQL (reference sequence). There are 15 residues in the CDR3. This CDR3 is CASSQGGAAGNTLYF. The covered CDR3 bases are TGTGCCAGCAGCCAAGGGGGGGCAGCTGGAAATACGCTCTAT.

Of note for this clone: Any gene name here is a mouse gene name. CDR3 in amino acids: CASSTQGYEQYF. The covered CDR3 bases are TGTGCAAGCAGCACACAGGGCTATGAACAGTAC. This chain uses TRBV16 with TRBJ2-7; possibly TRBD1 for D (6 bases). The sequence runs out 1 residue before the end of the CDR3; the remainder is reconstructed from the germline J gene. V gave up 5 bases and J gave up 3 bases, with 8 bases separating them. Germline V gives CDR1 SGHSA, CDR2 FRNQAP. This CDR3 is built from 12 residues.

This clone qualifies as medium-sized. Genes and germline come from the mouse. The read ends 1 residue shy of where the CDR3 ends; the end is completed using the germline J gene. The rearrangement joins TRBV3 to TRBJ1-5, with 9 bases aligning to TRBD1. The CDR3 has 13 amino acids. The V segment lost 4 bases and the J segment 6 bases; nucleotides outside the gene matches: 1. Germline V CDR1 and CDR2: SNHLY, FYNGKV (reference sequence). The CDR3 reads CASSWGQGQAPLF. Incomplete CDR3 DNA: TGTGCCAGCAGCTGGGGACAGGGCCAGGCTCCGCTT.

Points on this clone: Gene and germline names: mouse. CDR3 bases read: TGTGGTGCTAGAGACAGGGTGAGGGACACCTTGTAC. Translation: CGARDRVRDTLY. The CDR3 reads in full as CGARDRVRDTLYF. The genes are TRBV20 and TRBJ2-4; 7 nucleotides match TRBD1. Read sequence stops 1 residue before the CDR3 end, and the germline J gene provides the missing end. The CDR3 runs 13 residues. Germline V gene lookup returns CDR1 GFQATS and CDR2 STVNSAI. After removal of 3 bases from V and 7 bases from J, the junction contained 7 bases not matched to a gene.